Below are 27 T cell receptor beta chains sequenced from a single sample in a study of cytomegalovirus exposure and HLA in healthy donors. Researchers ran the PCR with 60 Vbeta and 13 Jbeta primers. Sequencing used immunoSEQ multiplex PCR; TCRdb keeps in-frame clones, though not all of them. The data show under 150,000 clones, around 80% seen once. The sample comprised PBMCs. Receptors were obtained from a man aged 45 to 65 in good health and CMV-seronegative.

The rearrangement links TRBV2 to TRBJ2-3; tentatively, D is TRBD2 (6 bases). The CDR3 length is 13 residues. V shed 8 bases and J shed 2 bases, with 11 bases lying between them. Germline V CDR1 and CDR2: SNHLY, FYNNEI. CDR3 amino acids: CASWEDTTDTQYF. CDR3 DNA sequence: TGTGCCAGCTGGGAGGACACCACAGATACGCAGTATTTT.

This chain joins TRBV19 and TRBJ2-2; D gene unclear. The CDR3 runs to 13 residues. The ends were cut back, 5 bases at V and 0 bases at J, with 4 bases in the middle. CDR1 and CDR2 (germline): LNHDA, SQIVND (reference sequence). The CDR3 loop is CASSHPNTGELFF. Written as DNA, the CDR3 is TGTGCCAGTAGTCATCCGAACACCGGGGAGCTGTTTTTT.

The J gene is TRBJ2-5, the V gene TRBV5-6; no definite D call. Trimming took 4 bases from V and 4 from J, leaving 8 bases between them. CDR1 is SGHDT and CDR2 is YYEEEE in the germline V gene. The CDR3 contains 12 residues. CDR3 bases: TGTGCCAGCAGCGTTCAGATAGAGACCCAGTACTTC. Protein sequence: CASSVQIETQYF.

The V gene is TRBV9, the J gene TRBJ1-3; D is unclear. The CDR3 has 15 residues. Germline V CDR1 and CDR2: SGDLS, YYNGEE. Trimming pared 3 bases from V and 0 bases from J, leaving 10 bases between. The CDR3 coding sequence is TGTGCCAGCAGCGGGAATACTAGCTCTGGAAACACCATATATTTT. Translation: CASSGNTSSGNTIYF.

Comment on this clone: One end of the junction varies from germline; a read error may be responsible. The CDR3 sequence is CSSPSLNTEAFF. The CDR3 DNA reads TGTTCCAGCCCGAGCCTGAACACTGAAGCTTTCTTT. The chain employs TRBV7-9 and TRBJ1-1, with D hard to call. The CDR3 has 12 residues. CDR1 and CDR2 (germline): SEHNR, FQNEAQ (reference sequence).

V is TRBV13 and J is TRBJ1-2; no clear D. V lost 0 bases and J lost 3, with 8 bases in between. The V gene's germline CDR1 is PRHDT and CDR2 FYEKMQ (reference sequence). The CDR3 extends over 14 amino acids. The CDR3 region is CASSLGGFDYGYTF. The DNA of the CDR3 is TGTGCCAGCAGCTTAGGGGGCTTTGACTATGGCTACACCTTC.

The V call is TRBV27, the J call TRBJ1-1, with a weak D call TRBD1 (5 bases). CDR3 size: 14 residues. Trimming took off 7 bases at V and 3 bases at J, with 15 bases between the two ends. Germline CDR1 reads MNHEY; CDR2 reads SMNVEV (reference sequence). The CDR3 DNA sequence: TGTGCCAGCAACCCCATCGGGGGGTACACTGAAGCTTTCTTT. This gives the protein CASNPIGGYTEAFF.

This clone has only a few counts. V is TRBV4-1 and J is TRBJ2-7; TRBD1 agrees at 9 bases. The CDR3 extends over 14 amino acids. The V segment lost 2 bases and the J segment 9 bases; nucleotides outside the gene matches: 8. Germline V gene lookup returns CDR1 MGHRA and CDR2 YSYEKL. CDR3 in DNA: TGCGCCAGCAGCCAAAACAGGGGGCCCACTGGGCAGTACTTC. Residues: CASSQNRGPTGQYF.

The genes are TRBV27 and TRBJ2-1; D is unclear. CDR3 length equals 14 residues. The germline V gene encodes CDR1 MNHEY and CDR2 SMNVEV (reference sequence). V was cut by 6 bases and J by 6 bases, with 15 bases left in between. The CDR3: CASRVLLTGNEQFF. The CDR3 nucleotides read TGTGCCAGCAGGGTGCTACTTACGGGCAATGAGCAGTTCTTC.

The rearrangement links TRBV7-6 to TRBJ1-3; 9 bases agree with TRBD1. The CDR3 loop spans 15 amino acids. V shed 4 bases, J shed 4 bases, and the junction held 5 bases outside the gene matches. Germline V gene lookup returns CDR1 SGHVS and CDR2 FNYEAQ. The DNA for the CDR3 is TGTGCCAGCAGCTCGAATACAGGGGGCGGAAACACCATATATTTT. Translation gives CASSSNTGGGNTIYF.

This chain joins TRBV6-1 and TRBJ1-2; D is perhaps TRBD1 (5 bases). The CDR3 spans 15 residues. Germline V CDR1 and CDR2: MNHNS, SASEGT. V lost 7 bases and J 4 bases, leaving 19 bases between the germline ends. The CDR3 nucleotides are TGTGCCAGCAAAGAGGGAGGTGGGGCGAGCTATGGCTACACCTTC. Protein sequence: CASKEGGGASYGYTF.

The chain carries TRBV5-4 and TRBJ2-1; 11 bases map to TRBD2. The germline gives CDR1 SGHNT, CDR2 YYREEE (reference sequence). The CDR3 consists of 17 residues. Germline trimming cut 3 bases from V and 1 base from J; bases unmatched to any gene: 6. The CDR3 coding sequence is TGTGCCAGCAGCTACCTAGCGGGGGGTGCATCCTACAATGAGCAGTTCTTC. Its protein product is CASSYLAGGASYNEQFF.

This clone was observed a few times. The rearrangement joins TRBV5-5 to TRBJ1-1; 10 bases match TRBD1. Unmatched junction bases numbered 5, after V lost 4 bases and J lost 5 bases. CDR1 SGHKS and CDR2 YYEKEE come from the germline V gene (reference sequence). The CDR3 runs to 14 residues. The CDR3 protein is CASSLGTGVTEAFF. CDR3 sequence (DNA): TGTGCCAGCAGCCTAGGGACAGGGGTAACTGAAGCTTTCTTT.

The chain employs TRBV6-5 and TRBJ1-1; 7 bases match TRBD1. The CDR3 runs to 14 residues. Germline lookup yields CDR1 MNHEY and CDR2 SVGAGI. Losses at the gene ends were 5 bases for V and 0 bases for J; bases not matched to a gene: 3. The CDR3 is CASSNRGLNTEAFF. The DNA of the CDR3 is TGTGCCAGCAGTAACAGGGGACTGAACACTGAAGCTTTCTTT.

CDR3 sequence (DNA): TGCAGCGTGGGGACAGTCTCTGGGGCCAACGTCCTGACTTTC. This codes for CSVGTVSGANVLTF. The V gene is TRBV29-1, the J gene TRBJ2-6; 7 nucleotides agree with TRBD1. The V gene's germline CDR1 is SQVTM and CDR2 ANQGSEA. The J segment lost 0 bases and the V segment lost 6 bases, leaving 2 bases of the junction unmatched. This CDR3 has 14 residues.

This clone has just one count. The CDR3 loop reads CASSFGQGLDTEAFF. The CDR3 DNA is TGTGCCAGCAGCTTTGGGCAGGGGTTAGACACTGAAGCTTTCTTT. This chain uses TRBV7-8 with TRBJ1-1; D is possibly TRBD1 (6 bases). Germline V gene data show CDR1 as SGHVS and CDR2 as FQNEAQ. This CDR3 has 15 amino acids. The V end lost 3 bases, the J end lost 3 bases, and 14 bases lay between the germline ends.

V is TRBV4-1 and J is TRBJ1-4; 7 nucleotides line up with TRBD1. J gave up 0 bases and V 3 bases, and 7 bases lay outside the gene matches. The CDR3 sequence is 17 residues long. Germline lookup yields CDR1 MGHRA and CDR2 YSYEKL. The CDR3 region is CASSHYRQGATNEKLFF. In DNA, the CDR3 is TGCGCCAGCAGCCATTATAGACAGGGTGCAACTAATGAAAAACTGTTTTTT.

The V gene is TRBV4-1, the J gene TRBJ2-1; TRBD2 aligns across 11 bases. The CDR3 sequence is 16 residues long. V lost 4 bases to trimming and J lost 4 bases; unmatched junction nucleotides: 6. Germline V gives CDR1 MGHRA, CDR2 YSYEKL. The CDR3 region is CASSPVGTSGYNEQFF. CDR3 in DNA: TGCGCCAGCAGCCCAGTCGGGACTAGCGGTTACAATGAGCAGTTCTTC.

The genes are TRBV6-4 and TRBJ1-1, with D possibly matching TRBD1 (5 bases). The V gene lost 5 bases and the J gene lost 4 bases, with 14 bases spanning the gap. Germline V gives CDR1 MRHNA, CDR2 SNTAGT. This CDR3 contains 14 residues. The CDR3 DNA is TGTGCCAGCAGTTTACAGCCCCAGGGCACTGAAGCTTTCTTT. It translates to CASSLQPQGTEAFF.

The J gene is TRBJ2-1, the V gene TRBV7-8; TRBD1 agrees at 9 bases. The junction had 10 bases not matched to a gene; V was cut back by 4 bases and J by 6 bases. Germline-derived CDR1 and CDR2 are SGHVS and FQNEAQ. The CDR3 loop spans 16 amino acids. CDR3 residues: CASSSLPGQGPNEQFF. Here the CDR3 DNA reads TGTGCCAGCAGCTCGCTACCGGGACAGGGCCCCAATGAGCAGTTCTTC.

J is TRBJ1-1 and V is TRBV7-9; perhaps TRBD1 as D (5 bases). Trimming cost V 1 base and J 1 base, with 10 bases left between them. Germline V CDR1 and CDR2: SEHNR, FQNEAQ (reference sequence). The length of the CDR3 is 15 residues. CDR3 in DNA: TGTGCCAGCAGCTTAGGTGAGACAGCGAACACTGAAGCTTTCTTT. It yields the protein CASSLGETANTEAFF.

The V gene is TRBV11-2, the J gene TRBJ1-3; D unresolved. CDR3 length equals 15 residues. Per germline, CDR1 SGHAT and CDR2 FQNNGV. Trimming pared 5 bases from V and 0 bases from J, leaving 11 bases between. The CDR3 DNA is TGTGCCAGCAGCCTCCCCGGGAGCTCTGGAAACACCATATATTTT. Amino acids: CASSLPGSSGNTIYF.

This sequence joins TRBV29-1 and TRBJ1-2, with TRBD1 as a possible D gene (6 bases). Germline V lookup: CDR1 SQVTM, CDR2 ANQGSEA. The CDR3 consists of 14 residues. Trimming took 0 bases from V and 5 from J, leaving 13 bases between them. The CDR3 coding sequence is TGCAGCGTTGAAGATTGGGCAGGGGATTATGGCTACACCTTC. This gives the protein CSVEDWAGDYGYTF.

The chain has TRBV27 and TRBJ1-2; D is uncertain. The CDR3 totals 14 residues. With 3 bases removed from V and 4 bases from J, the gap between germline ends came to 12 bases. CDR1 is MNHEY, CDR2 SMNVEV, per germline (reference sequence). The CDR3 DNA reads TGTGCCAGCAGTTTCCGGGGTACGGGCTATGGCTACACCTTC. Translation: CASSFRGTGYGYTF.

The chain has TRBV5-1 and TRBJ1-1, with TRBD1 matching 8 bases. V was clipped by 4 bases and J by 4 bases; unmatched bases: 9. This CDR3 is 15 amino acids long. CDR1 and CDR2 from the germline V gene are SGHRS and YFSETQ. The CDR3 nucleotides read TGCGCCAGCAGCCTAGACGCAGGGGGCCGCACTGAAGCTTTCTTT. Encoded protein: CASSLDAGGRTEAFF.

The chain has TRBV4-2 and TRBJ1-2; D not certain. The CDR3 loop spans 12 amino acids. Per the germline V gene, CDR1 is LGHNA and CDR2 is YNFKEQ. V lost 0 bases and J lost 9, with 8 bases in between. Here the CDR3 reads CASSQDNTRYTF. The CDR3 region has the DNA TGTGCCAGCAGCCAAGATAACACCCGCTACACCTTC.

The V gene is TRBV6-1, the J gene TRBJ1-6, with TRBD1 as a possible D gene (5 bases). Trimming took off 2 bases at V and 9 bases at J, with 8 bases between the two ends. Germline loops: CDR1 MNHNS, CDR2 SASEGT. The CDR3 contains 13 residues. CDR3 in DNA: TGTGCCAGCAGTGAATGGGGGGGTTCACCCCTCCACTTT. Translated, it gives CASSEWGGSPLHF.